The next 17 T cell receptor beta chains were all read from a single sample in a study of graft-versus-host responses after intestinal transplantation. No antigen has been identified for these receptors. Profiling relied on immunoSEQ multiplex PCR, and the TCRdb table lists in-frame clones only, not all of them. Of some 120,000 clones listed, around nine tenths were seen once; the top ten hold about 0.16%. Specimen: unstimulated CD4+ T cells sorted from spleen or lymph node cells, collected before intestinal transplant. Receptor source: a human donor who received an intestinal transplant.

This chain joins TRBV28 and TRBJ2-5; tentative D call: TRBD1 (6 bases). The germline V gene encodes CDR1 MDHEN and CDR2 SYDVKM. The CDR3 consists of 16 residues. V lost 1 base to trimming and J lost 5 bases, with 17 bases between them. DNA for the CDR3: TGTGCCAGCAGTTTATTAGTCCTGGGGGCAAAGGAGACCCAGTACTTC. It encodes CASSLLVLGAKETQYF.

The rearrangement joins TRBV5-1 to TRBJ2-5; 9 positions match TRBD2. V lost 8 bases, J lost 5 bases, and 13 bases stayed unmatched. Per the germline V gene, CDR1 is SGHRS and CDR2 is YFSETQ. This CDR3 comprises 15 residues. CDR3 coding DNA: TGCGCCAGTTATAGCGGGGGTCACCTGGGGGAGACCCAGTACTTC. This sequence encodes CASYSGGHLGETQYF. The whole variable domain, remainder taken from reference TRBV5-1 and TRBJ2-5, is KAGVTQTPRYLIKTRGQQVTLSCSPISGHRSVSWYQQTPGQGLQFLFEYFSETQRNKGNFPGRFSGRQFSNSRSEMNVSTLELGDSALYLCASYSGGHLGETQYFGPGTRLLVL.

V gene TRBV6-4 combines with J gene TRBJ1-6; D unresolved. CDR3 length: 14 amino acids. V gave up 2 bases and J gave up 7 bases, with 9 bases separating them. Germline values: CDR1 MRHNA, CDR2 SNTAGT. The CDR3 sequence: CASSDRVGNSPLHF. The DNA of the CDR3 is TGTGCCAGCAGTGACCGGGTGGGCAATTCACCCCTCCACTTT.

This chain links TRBV5-4 with TRBJ1-2; no clear D. The V end lost 5 bases, the J end lost 1 base, and 9 bases lay between the germline ends. CDR1 and CDR2 from the germline V gene are SGHNT and YYREEE (reference sequence). CDR3 length: 13 residues. Written as DNA, the CDR3 is TGTGCCAGCAGTTCGGGTAATAACTATGGCTACACCTTC. This codes for CASSSGNNYGYTF.

The chain joins TRBV5-6 to TRBJ1-2, with D maybe TRBD1 (6 bases). Germline CDR1 is SGHDT and CDR2 is YYEEEE. The germline V and J ends were trimmed by 0 bases and 7 bases, with 13 bases remaining between them. The length of the CDR3 is 14 residues. CDR3 region: CASSLDRAIGGYTF. In nucleotides, the CDR3 is TGTGCCAGCAGCTTGGACAGGGCAATTGGTGGCTACACCTTC.

This chain connects TRBV10-3 to TRBJ2-3; TRBD2 aligns across 10 bases. V gave up 8 bases and J gave up 6 bases; unmatched junction bases: 14. Per the germline V gene, CDR1 is ENHRY and CDR2 is SYGVKD. This CDR3 is built from 16 residues. The CDR3 DNA sequence: TGTGCCATCGGAGGGGAATCTAGCGGGGGCAGGGATACGCAGTATTTT. Its protein product is CAIGGESSGGRDTQYF.

The CDR3 DNA is TGTGCCAGCAGCGTAGGGGCTAGCGACTACACAGATACGCAGTATTTT. It translates to CASSVGASDYTDTQYF. The chain combines TRBV9 with TRBJ2-3; weak D call: TRBD2 (6 bases). Germline CDR1 SGDLS, CDR2 YYNGEE. Trimming removed 0 bases from V and 2 bases from J, with 13 bases in between. The CDR3 is made up of 16 amino acids. The full variable domain, its missing parts supplied by reference TRBV9 and TRBJ2-3, is DSGVTQTPKHLITATGQRVTLRCSPRSGDLSVYWYQQSLDQGLQFLIQYYNGEERAKGNILERFSAQQFPDLHSELNLSSLELGDSALYFCASSVGASDYTDTQYFGPGTRLTVL.

This chain connects TRBV10-1 to TRBJ2-2; D not resolved. The CDR3 is 12 amino acids. Germline-derived CDR1 and CDR2 are WNHNN and SYGVQD (reference sequence). The V and J ends lost 4 bases and 6 bases respectively, with 6 bases between them. CDR3 coding DNA: TGCGCCAGCAGTGGAGGCCCCGGGGAGCTGTTTTTT. Its protein is CASSGGPGELFF.

CDR3 nucleotides: TGTGCCAGCAGTTTAACCCCCGGGGTGGGCAGCGTAAACATTCAGTACTTC. Encoded protein: CASSLTPGVGSVNIQYF. The rearrangement uses TRBV28 and TRBJ2-4, with D tentatively TRBD2 (5 bases). The germline V and J ends were trimmed by 2 bases and 6 bases, with 20 bases remaining between them. Germline V lookup: CDR1 MDHEN, CDR2 SYDVKM. The CDR3 runs to 17 residues.

The chain is built from TRBV7-9 and TRBJ1-2; perhaps TRBD1 as D (5 bases). CDR3 size: 15 residues. Trimming left V 5 bases short and J 4 bases short, with 17 bases between. Per the germline V gene, CDR1 is SEHNR and CDR2 is FQNEAQ (reference sequence). CDR3 nucleotide sequence: TGTGCCAGCAGCAGTGCGGTGACAGACTTCTATGGCTACACCTTC. It specifies CASSSAVTDFYGYTF.

This chain links TRBV7-9 with TRBJ1-1; D gene ambiguous. CDR3 length equals 13 residues. Trimming removed 1 base at V and 3 bases at J, with 6 bases between. The V gene's germline CDR1 is SEHNR and CDR2 FQNEAQ (reference sequence). CDR3: CASSLERYTEAFF. CDR3 DNA sequence: TGTGCCAGCAGCTTAGAAAGGTACACTGAAGCTTTCTTT.

The V and J genes are TRBV15 and TRBJ2-3; D is unclear. From germline, CDR1 is LNHNV and CDR2 YYDKDF (reference sequence). CDR3 length: 16 amino acids. Deletions cut 5 bases from V and 2 bases from J, with 17 bases between. CDR3 amino acids: CATSHRGAVNTDTQYF. The DNA for the CDR3 is TGTGCCACCAGCCACAGAGGAGCAGTAAACACAGATACGCAGTATTTT.

The rearrangement joins TRBV18 to TRBJ1-3; the D gene is possibly TRBD1 (6 bases). CDR1 and CDR2 from the germline V gene are KGHSH and LQKENI. The CDR3 is 17 amino acids. The V and J ends lost 1 base and 0 bases respectively, with 13 bases between them. CDR3 nucleotides: TGTGCCAGCTCACCACTACAGGGAGAACACTCTGGAAACACCATATATTTT. Amino acids: CASSPLQGEHSGNTIYF.

The V and J genes are TRBV6-1 and TRBJ1-2; possible D gene TRBD1, 6 bases. This CDR3 contains 13 residues. Germline V gene lookup returns CDR1 MNHNS and CDR2 SASEGT. Trimming stripped 8 bases from V and 8 bases from J, with 18 bases between. In DNA, the CDR3 is TGTGCCAGCTCACAAACAGGGTTTCAAGGCTACACCTTC. Its translation: CASSQTGFQGYTF.

This clone was seen more than once but under ten times. The rearrangement links TRBV2 to TRBJ1-4; no firm D call. The CDR3 spans 14 residues. The germline CDR1 and CDR2 sequences are SNHLY and FYNNEI. V lost 8 bases to trimming and J lost 0 bases, with 10 bases between them. CDR3 protein: CASGLMTTNEKLFF. In DNA, the CDR3 is TGTGCCAGCGGGCTTATGACAACTAATGAAAAACTGTTTTTT.

The chain uses TRBV9 and TRBJ2-1; D possibly corresponds to TRBD2 (6 bases). V was clipped by 0 bases and J by 5 bases, with 12 bases between them. The CDR3 has 15 residues. Germline V gene data show CDR1 as SGDLS and CDR2 as YYNGEE. CDR3 amino acids: CASSVGGTGDNEQFF. DNA of the CDR3: TGTGCCAGCAGCGTAGGTGGGACTGGGGACAATGAGCAGTTCTTC.

The chain is built from TRBV6-5 and TRBJ2-7, with 8 bases matching TRBD1. CDR3 length: 14 residues. Germline-derived CDR1 and CDR2 are MNHEY and SVGAGI. V was clipped by 5 bases and J by 3 bases; unmatched bases: 6. The CDR3 spells CASSEWTGNYEQYF. The CDR3 DNA reads as TGTGCCAGCAGTGAATGGACAGGGAACTACGAGCAGTACTTC.